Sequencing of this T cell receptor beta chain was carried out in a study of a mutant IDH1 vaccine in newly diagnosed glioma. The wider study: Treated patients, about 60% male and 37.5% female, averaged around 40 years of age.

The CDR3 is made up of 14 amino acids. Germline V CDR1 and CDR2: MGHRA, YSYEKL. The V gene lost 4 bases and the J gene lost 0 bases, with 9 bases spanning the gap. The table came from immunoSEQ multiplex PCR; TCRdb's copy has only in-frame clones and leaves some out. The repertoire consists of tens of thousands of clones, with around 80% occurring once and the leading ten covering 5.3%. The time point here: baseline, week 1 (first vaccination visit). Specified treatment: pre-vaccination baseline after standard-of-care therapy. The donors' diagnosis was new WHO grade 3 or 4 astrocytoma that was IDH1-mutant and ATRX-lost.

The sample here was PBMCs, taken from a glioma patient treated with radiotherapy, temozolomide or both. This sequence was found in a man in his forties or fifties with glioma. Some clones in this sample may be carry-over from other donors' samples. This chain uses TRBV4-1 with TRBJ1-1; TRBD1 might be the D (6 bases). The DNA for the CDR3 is TGCGCCAGCAGCCGGACAGACATGAACACTGAAGCTTTCTTT. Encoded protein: CASSRTDMNTEAFF.